These T cell receptor beta chains were read from a single sample in a study of cytomegalovirus exposure and HLA in healthy donors. TCRdb keeps only in-frame clones here, not all; method: immunoSEQ multiplex PCR. This sample yields approximately 200,000 clones, of which about 91% are seen a single time; around 3% belongs to the top ten. The specimen was PBMCs. The receptor set was obtained from a young woman in good health and CMV-seronegative. CDR3s include the opening cysteine and the closing phenylalanine or tryptophan. D genes are given only for firm matches. A row's size may be missing; if present it is once, few, many or a size class.

j_call	clone_size	v_call	d_call	cdr3_nt	cdr3_aa
TRBJ2-1	once	TRBV14	-	TGTGCCAGCAGCCAACTAGCGTTGAGCTCCTACAATGAGCAGTTCTTC	CASSQLALSSYNEQFF
TRBJ2-7	-	TRBV7-9	TRBD1	TGTGCCAGCAGCTCCCGGGACAGTCCCTACGAGCAGTACTTC	CASSSRDSPYEQYF
TRBJ2-5	-	TRBV7-7	TRBD2	TGTGCTAGCAGCTTAGTAGGCGGGAGGGAGACCCAGTACTTC	CASSLVGGRETQYF
TRBJ2-1	once	TRBV27	TRBD1	TGTGCCAGCAGACCGGACAGGGTCTCCTACAATGAGCAGTTCTTC	CASRPDRVSYNEQFF
TRBJ1-4	-	TRBV28	-	TGTGCCAGCAGCCAGGGCGGAGAAAAACTGTTTTTT	CASSQGGEKLFF
TRBJ2-2	-	TRBV11-2	-	TGTGCCAGCAGCTTAGATCTAAACCGAAGAGAAACGAACACCGGGGAGCTGTTTTTT	CASSLDLNRRETNTGELFF
TRBJ1-4	-	TRBV7-9	TRBD1	TGTGCCAGCAGCGCCCGGACAGGGGGGGAAAAACTGTTTTTT	CASSARTGGEKLFF
TRBJ1-2	-	TRBV2	-	TGTGCCAGCAGAGGAAATAGGGGCTATGGCTACACCTTC	CASRGNRGYGYTF
TRBJ1-3	-	TRBV27	TRBD1	TGTGCCAGCAGCGACGGACAGGGCCTCTCTGGAAACACCATATATTTT	CASSDGQGLSGNTIYF
TRBJ1-2	-	TRBV6-6	-	TGTGCCATCGGACTGAGAGGCTACACCTTC	CAIGLRGYTF
TRBJ1-1	-	TRBV6-1	TRBD1	TGTGCCAGCAGTGGGGGACAGGGATTTACTGAAGCTTTCTTT	CASSGGQGFTEAFF
TRBJ2-2	-	TRBV20-1	-	TGCAGTGCTCCCCGTCCCGGGGAGCTGTTTTTT	CSAPRPGELFF
TRBJ2-7	-	TRBV5-6	-	TGTGCCAGCAGCTCCTACGCCTACGAGCAGTACTTC	CASSSYAYEQYF
TRBJ1-3	once	TRBV28	TRBD1	TGTGCCAGCAGTTTGGGGACAGGGGCTTCTGGAAACACCATATATTTT	CASSLGTGASGNTIYF
TRBJ2-7	-	TRBV28	TRBD2	TGTGCCAGCTCTCTCTGGGCAACCGGGACTAGAGGTTCCTACGAGCAGTACTTC	CASSLWATGTRGSYEQYF
TRBJ1-3	-	TRBV2	-	TGTGCCAGCAGCGCAGGGGCAGGGGGAAACACCATATATTTT	CASSAGAGGNTIYF
TRBJ1-2	-	TRBV30	TRBD1	TGTGCCTGGGGACAGGGCCCTTATGGCTACACCTTC	CAWGQGPYGYTF
TRBJ2-7	-	TRBV7-2	-	TGTGCCAGCAGCTTGACTACCCACTCTCCGGAGCAGTACTTC	CASSLTTHSPEQYF
TRBJ2-1	-	TRBV6-5	TRBD2	TGTGCCAGCAGTTACGGGACTAGCGGGAACAATGAGCAGTTCTTC	CASSYGTSGNNEQFF
TRBJ2-1	-	TRBV9	-	TGTGCCAGCAGCGAGGGCTACAGGGTCTCCTACAATGAGCAGTTCTTC	CASSEGYRVSYNEQFF
TRBJ1-1	-	TRBV10-2	TRBD1	TGCGCCAGCAGTGAGCCGGGACAGGCGAACACTGAAGCTTTCTTT	CASSEPGQANTEAFF
TRBJ2-3	-	TRBV29-1	-	TGCAGCGCAAAAGACCTGTCCGGGGGGCGAAGGCGAGATACGCAGTATTTT	CSAKDLSGGRRRDTQYF
TRBJ2-1	once	TRBV2	-	TGTGCCAGCACAGGTAATGAGCAGTTCTTC	CASTGNEQFF
TRBJ1-1	-	TRBV28	-	TGTGCCAGCAGTTTATCTGGCAGGGTGGTCACTGAAGCTTTCTTT	CASSLSGRVVTEAFF